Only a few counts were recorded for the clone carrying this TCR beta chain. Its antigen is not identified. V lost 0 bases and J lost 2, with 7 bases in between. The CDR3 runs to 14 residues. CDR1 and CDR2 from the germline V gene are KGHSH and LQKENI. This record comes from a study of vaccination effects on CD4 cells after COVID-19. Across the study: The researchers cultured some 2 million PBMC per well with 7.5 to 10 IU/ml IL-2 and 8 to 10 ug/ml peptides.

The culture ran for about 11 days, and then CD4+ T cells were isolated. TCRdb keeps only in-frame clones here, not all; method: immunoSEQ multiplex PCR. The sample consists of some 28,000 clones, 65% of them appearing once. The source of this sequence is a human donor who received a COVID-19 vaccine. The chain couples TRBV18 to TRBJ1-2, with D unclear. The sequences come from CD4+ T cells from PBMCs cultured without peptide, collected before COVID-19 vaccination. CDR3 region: CASSPPGENYGYTF. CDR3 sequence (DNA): TGTGCCAGCTCACCACCGGGCGAGAACTATGGCTACACCTTC.